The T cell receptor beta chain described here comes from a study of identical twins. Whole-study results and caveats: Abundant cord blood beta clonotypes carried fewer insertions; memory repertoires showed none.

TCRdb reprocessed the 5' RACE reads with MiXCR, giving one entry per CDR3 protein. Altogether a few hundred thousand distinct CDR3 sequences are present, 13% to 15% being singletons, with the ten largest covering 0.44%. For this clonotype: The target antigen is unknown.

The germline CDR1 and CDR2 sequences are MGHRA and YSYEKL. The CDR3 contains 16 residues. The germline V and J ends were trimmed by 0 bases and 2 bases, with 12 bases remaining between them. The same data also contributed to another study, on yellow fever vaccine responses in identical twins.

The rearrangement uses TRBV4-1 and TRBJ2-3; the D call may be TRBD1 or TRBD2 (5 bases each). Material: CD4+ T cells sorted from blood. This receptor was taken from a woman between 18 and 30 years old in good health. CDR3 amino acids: CASSQELGTYTDTQYF. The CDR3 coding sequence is TGCGCCAGCAGCCAAGAATTGGGGACCTACACAGATACGCAGTATTTT.